A selection of T cell receptor beta chains follows, all from one sample in a study of shared clonotypes between healthy human individuals. Sequencing was performed with immunoSEQ multiplex PCR; in TCRdb, only in-frame clones are kept and a portion is missing. The table has a few million clones, more than 80% seen once; the top ten hold under 0.45%. Sequencing was carried out using naive CD4+ T cells from PBMCs. The receptor set was obtained from a man between 18 and 35 years old in good health. Some clones in this sample may be carry-over from other donors' samples. Both conserved end residues are part of each CDR3. The D gene is left open where the match is weak.

V	J	D	CDR3
TRBV11-3	TRBJ2-2	.	CASSSRGELFF
TRBV2	TRBJ2-4	.	CARSPPSDIQYF
TRBV20-1	TRBJ2-1	.	CSASERDSQFF
TRBV21-1	TRBJ2-2	.	CASSFDGELFF
TRBV7-3	TRBJ2-3	TRBD2	CASSLAPSGRRGTDTQYF
TRBV7-9	TRBJ1-1	.	CASTVREVNTEAFF
TRBV28	TRBJ1-5	TRBD1	CASLRGTGGRPQHF
TRBV28	TRBJ1-2	TRBD1	CASRGQGMDRGYTF
TRBV2	TRBJ2-2	TRBD2	CASSAGAGVVGELFF
TRBV21-1	TRBJ2-4	.	CASSKELAGGGKNIQYF
TRBV10-3	TRBJ2-7	TRBD2	CAISGTSGRGSYEQYF
TRBV7-9	TRBJ2-7	TRBD1	CASSHSDRSTYEQYF